This T cell receptor (beta chain) is drawn from a study of PD-1 blockade in classical Hodgkin lymphoma. Broader study findings: Although disease activity or prior therapy may be involved, causes of the repertoire differences remain undefined. Complete responders possessed baseline diversity comparable to newly diagnosed patients.

As regards this clone: Its antigen is not known.

Assay: immunoSEQ multiplex PCR; the TCRdb copy retains only in-frame clones and omits some. The sample holds 15,000 or so clones, less than 70% seen once. V was clipped by 0 bases and J by 7 bases; unmatched bases: 10. This CDR3 has 16 residues. Per germline, CDR1 SGHRS and CDR2 YFSETQ. There was relapse after autologous stem cell transplantation in every patient, and there was variation in brentuximab vedotin exposure. The sample consisted of peripheral blood mononuclear cells (PBMCs), taken at baseline. The chain uses TRBV5-1 and TRBJ1-2; TRBD1 aligns across 9 bases. The clonotype comes from a human donor with classical Hodgkin lymphoma. The CDR3 loop reads CASSLDLGDRVGGYTF. The CDR3 coding sequence is TGCGCCAGCAGCTTGGACTTAGGGGACAGGGTCGGTGGCTACACCTTC.